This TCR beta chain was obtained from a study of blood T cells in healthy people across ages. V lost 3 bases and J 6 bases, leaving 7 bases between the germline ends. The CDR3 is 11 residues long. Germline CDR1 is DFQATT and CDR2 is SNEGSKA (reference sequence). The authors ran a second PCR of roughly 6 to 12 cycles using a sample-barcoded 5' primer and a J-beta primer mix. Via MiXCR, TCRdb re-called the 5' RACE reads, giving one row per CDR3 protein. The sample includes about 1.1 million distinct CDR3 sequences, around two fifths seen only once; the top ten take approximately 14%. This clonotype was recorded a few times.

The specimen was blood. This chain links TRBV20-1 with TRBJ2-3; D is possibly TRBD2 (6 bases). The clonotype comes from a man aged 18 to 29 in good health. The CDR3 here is CSASRGDTQYF. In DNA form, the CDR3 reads TGCAGTGCTAGCCGGGGGGATACGCAGTATTTT.